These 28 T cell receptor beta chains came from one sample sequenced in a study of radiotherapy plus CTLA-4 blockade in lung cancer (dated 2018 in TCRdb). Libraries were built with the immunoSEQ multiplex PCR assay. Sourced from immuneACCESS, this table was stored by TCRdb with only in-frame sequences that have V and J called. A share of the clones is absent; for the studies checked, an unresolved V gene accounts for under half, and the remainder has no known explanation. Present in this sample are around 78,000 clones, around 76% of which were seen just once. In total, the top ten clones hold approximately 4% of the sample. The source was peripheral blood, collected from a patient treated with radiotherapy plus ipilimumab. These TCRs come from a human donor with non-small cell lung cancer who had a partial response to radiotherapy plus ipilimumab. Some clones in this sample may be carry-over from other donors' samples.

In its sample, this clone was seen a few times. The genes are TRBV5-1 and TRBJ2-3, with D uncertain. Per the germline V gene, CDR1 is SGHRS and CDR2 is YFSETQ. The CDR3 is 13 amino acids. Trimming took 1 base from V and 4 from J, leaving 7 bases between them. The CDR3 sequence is CASSLQASDTQYF. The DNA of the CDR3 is TGCGCCAGCAGCTTGCAGGCTTCAGATACGCAGTATTTT.

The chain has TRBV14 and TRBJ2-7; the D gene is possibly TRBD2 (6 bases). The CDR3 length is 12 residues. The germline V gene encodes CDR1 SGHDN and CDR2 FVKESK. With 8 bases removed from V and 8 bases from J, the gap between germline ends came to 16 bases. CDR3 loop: CASGDSRTKQYF. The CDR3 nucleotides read TGTGCCAGCGGGGACTCAAGGACAAAGCAGTACTTC.

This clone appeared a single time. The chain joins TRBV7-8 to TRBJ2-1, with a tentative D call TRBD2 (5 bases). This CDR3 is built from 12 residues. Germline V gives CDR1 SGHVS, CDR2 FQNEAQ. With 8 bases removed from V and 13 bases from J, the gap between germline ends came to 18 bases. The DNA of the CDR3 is TGTGCCAGCTCCCCAGAGGGCAGCGTACAGTTCTTC. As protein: CASSPEGSVQFF.

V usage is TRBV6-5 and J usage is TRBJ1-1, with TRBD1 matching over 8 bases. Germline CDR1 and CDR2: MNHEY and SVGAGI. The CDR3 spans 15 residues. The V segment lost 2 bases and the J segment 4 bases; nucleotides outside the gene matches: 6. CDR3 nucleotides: TGTGCCAGCAGTTACGCCAGGGGGCGGTCCACTGAAGCTTTCTTT. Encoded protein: CASSYARGRSTEAFF.

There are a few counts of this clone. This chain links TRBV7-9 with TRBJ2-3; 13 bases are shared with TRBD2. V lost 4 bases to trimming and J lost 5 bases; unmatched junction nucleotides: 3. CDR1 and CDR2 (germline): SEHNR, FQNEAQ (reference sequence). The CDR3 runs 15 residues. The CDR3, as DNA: TGTGCCAGCAGCTCGCGGACTAGCGGGAGAGATACGCAGTATTTT. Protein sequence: CASSSRTSGRDTQYF.

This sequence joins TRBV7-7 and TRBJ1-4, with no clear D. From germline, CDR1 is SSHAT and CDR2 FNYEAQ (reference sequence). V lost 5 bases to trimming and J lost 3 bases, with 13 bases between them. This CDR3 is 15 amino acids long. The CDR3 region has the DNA TGTGCCAGCAGCCGGTCAGCGGGGTCTAATGAAAAACTGTTTTTT. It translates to CASSRSAGSNEKLFF. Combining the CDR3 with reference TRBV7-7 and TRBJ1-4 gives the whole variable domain GAGVSQSPRYKVTKRGQDVTLRCDPISSHATLYWYQQALGQGPEFLTYFNYEAQPDKSGLPSDRFSAERPEGSISTLTIQRTEQRDSAMYRCASSRSAGSNEKLFFGSGTQLSVL.

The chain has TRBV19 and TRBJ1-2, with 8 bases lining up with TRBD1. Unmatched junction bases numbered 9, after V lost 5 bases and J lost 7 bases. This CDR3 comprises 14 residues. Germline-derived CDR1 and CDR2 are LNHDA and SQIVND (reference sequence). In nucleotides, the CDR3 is TGTGCCAGTAGTCCCTGGGACAGGACTATTGGCTACACCTTC. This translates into CASSPWDRTIGYTF. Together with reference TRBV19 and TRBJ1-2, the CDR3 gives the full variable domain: DGGITQSPKYLFRKEGQNVTLSCEQNLNHDAMYWYRQDPGQGLRLIYYSQIVNDFQKGDIAEGYSVSREKKESFPLTVTSAQKNPTAFYLCASSPWDRTIGYTFGSGTRLTVV.

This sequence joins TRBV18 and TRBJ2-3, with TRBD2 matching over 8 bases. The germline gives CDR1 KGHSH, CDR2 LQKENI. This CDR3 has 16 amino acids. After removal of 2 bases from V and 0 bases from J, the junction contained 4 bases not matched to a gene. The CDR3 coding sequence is TGTGCCAGCTCACCAGTCGGCGGGGGGAGCACAGATACGCAGTATTTT. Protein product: CASSPVGGGSTDTQYF.

CDR3 coding DNA: TGCGCCAGCCCGGAGGGTCCCATTCAATACGAGCAGTACTTC. This codes for CASPEGPIQYEQYF. V usage is TRBV10-1 and J usage is TRBJ2-7, with D possibly matching TRBD2 (6 bases). V lost 8 bases to trimming and J lost 4 bases, with 18 bases between them. Germline V gene lookup returns CDR1 WNHNN and CDR2 SYGVQD (reference sequence). The CDR3 is 14 residues long.

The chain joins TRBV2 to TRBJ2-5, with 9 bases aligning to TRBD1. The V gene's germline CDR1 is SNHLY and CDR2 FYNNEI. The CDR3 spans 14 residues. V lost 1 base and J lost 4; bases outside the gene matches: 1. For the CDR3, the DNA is TGTGCCAGCAGTGAAGGGACAGGGGTAGAGACCCAGTACTTC. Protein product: CASSEGTGVETQYF.

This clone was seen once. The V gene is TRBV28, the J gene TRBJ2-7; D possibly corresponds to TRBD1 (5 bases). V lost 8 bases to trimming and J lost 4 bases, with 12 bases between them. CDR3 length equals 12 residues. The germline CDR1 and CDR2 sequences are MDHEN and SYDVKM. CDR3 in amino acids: CASASGLYEQYF. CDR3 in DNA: TGTGCCAGCGCGTCAGGGCTGTACGAGCAGTACTTC.

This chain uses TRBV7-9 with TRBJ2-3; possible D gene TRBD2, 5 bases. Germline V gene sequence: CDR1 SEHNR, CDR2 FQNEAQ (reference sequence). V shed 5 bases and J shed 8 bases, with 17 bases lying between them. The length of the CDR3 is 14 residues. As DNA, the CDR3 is TGTGCCAGCAGCGTTACGGGAAACGAAGGTACGCAGTATTTT. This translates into CASSVTGNEGTQYF.

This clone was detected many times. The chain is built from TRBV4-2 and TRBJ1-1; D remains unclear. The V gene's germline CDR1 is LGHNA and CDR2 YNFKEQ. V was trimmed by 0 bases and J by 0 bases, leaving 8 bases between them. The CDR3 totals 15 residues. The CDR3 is CASSQDNSMNTEAFF. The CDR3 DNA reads TGTGCCAGCAGCCAAGACAACAGTATGAACACTGAAGCTTTCTTT.

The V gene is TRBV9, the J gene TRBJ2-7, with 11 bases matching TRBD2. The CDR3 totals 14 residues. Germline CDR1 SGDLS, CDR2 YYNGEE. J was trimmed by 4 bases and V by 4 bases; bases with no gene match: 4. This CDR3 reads CASSPRTSGYEQYF. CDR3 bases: TGTGCCAGCAGCCCCCGGACTAGCGGGTACGAGCAGTACTTC.

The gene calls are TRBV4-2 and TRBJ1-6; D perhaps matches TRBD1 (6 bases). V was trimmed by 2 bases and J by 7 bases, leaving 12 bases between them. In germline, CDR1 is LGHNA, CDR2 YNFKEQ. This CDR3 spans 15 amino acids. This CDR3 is CASSQQGFENSPLHF. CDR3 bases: TGTGCCAGCAGCCAACAGGGGTTCGAGAATTCACCCCTCCACTTT.

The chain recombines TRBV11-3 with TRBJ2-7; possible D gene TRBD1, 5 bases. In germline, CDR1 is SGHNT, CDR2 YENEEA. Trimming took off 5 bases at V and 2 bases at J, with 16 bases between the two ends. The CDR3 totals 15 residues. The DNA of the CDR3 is TGTGCCAGCAGCCCGTATCGGACACGGACCTACGAGCAGTACTTC. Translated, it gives CASSPYRTRTYEQYF.

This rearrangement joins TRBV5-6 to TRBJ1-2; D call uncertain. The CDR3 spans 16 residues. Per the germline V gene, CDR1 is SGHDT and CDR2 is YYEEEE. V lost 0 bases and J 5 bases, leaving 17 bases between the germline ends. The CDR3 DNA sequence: TGTGCCAGCAGCTTGGGAAGTACGGGCGGGAGATATGGCTACACCTTC. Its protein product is CASSLGSTGGRYGYTF.

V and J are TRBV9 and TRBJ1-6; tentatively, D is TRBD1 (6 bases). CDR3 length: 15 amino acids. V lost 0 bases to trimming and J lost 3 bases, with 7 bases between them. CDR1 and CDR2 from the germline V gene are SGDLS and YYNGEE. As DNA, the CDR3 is TGTGCCAGCAGCGTAGAGGACAGCTATAATTCACCCCTCCACTTT. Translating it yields CASSVEDSYNSPLHF.

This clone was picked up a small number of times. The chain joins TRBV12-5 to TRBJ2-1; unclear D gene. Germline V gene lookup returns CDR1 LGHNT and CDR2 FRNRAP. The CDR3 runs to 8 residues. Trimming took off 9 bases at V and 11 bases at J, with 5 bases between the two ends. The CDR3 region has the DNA TGTGCTAGCCTTCAGCAGTTCTTC. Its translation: CASLQQFF.

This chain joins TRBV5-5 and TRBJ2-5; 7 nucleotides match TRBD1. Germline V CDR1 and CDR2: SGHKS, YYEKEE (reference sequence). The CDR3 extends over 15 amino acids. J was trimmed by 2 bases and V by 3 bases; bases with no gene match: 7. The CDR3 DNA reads TGTGCCAGCAGCTCAGGACCGGGACAGCAAGAGACCCAGTACTTC. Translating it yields CASSSGPGQQETQYF. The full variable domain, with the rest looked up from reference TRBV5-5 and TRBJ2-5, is DAGVTQSPTHLIKTRGQQVTLRCSPISGHKSVSWYQQVLGQGPQFIFQYYEKEERGRGNFPDRFSARQFPNYSSELNVNALLLGDSALYLCASSSGPGQQETQYFGPGTRLLVL.

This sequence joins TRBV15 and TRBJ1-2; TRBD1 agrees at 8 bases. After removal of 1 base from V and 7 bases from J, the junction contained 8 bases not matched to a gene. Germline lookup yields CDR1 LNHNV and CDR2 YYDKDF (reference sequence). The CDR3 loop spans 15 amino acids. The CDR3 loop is CATSRAEGQVRGYTF. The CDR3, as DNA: TGTGCCACCAGCAGAGCCGAGGGACAGGTTCGTGGCTACACCTTC.

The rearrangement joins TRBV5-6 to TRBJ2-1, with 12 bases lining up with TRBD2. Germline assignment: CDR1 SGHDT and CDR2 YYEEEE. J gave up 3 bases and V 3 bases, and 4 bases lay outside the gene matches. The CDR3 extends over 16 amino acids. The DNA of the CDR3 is TGTGCCAGCAGCTCCAGACTAGCGGGAGTCTACAATGAGCAGTTCTTC. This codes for CASSSRLAGVYNEQFF. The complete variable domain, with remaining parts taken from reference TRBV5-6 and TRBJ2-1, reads DAGVTQSPTHLIKTRGQQVTLRCSPKSGHDTVSWYQQALGQGPQFIFQYYEEEERQRGNFPDRFSGHQFPNYSSELNVNALLLGDSALYLCASSSRLAGVYNEQFFGPGTRLTVL.

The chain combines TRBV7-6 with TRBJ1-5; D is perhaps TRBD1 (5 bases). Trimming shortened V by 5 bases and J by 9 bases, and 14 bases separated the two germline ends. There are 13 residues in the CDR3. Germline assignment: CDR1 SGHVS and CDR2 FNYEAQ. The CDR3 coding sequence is TGTGCCAGCAGCCAAGGGGAGGCTCCGCCCCAGCATTTT. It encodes CASSQGEAPPQHF.

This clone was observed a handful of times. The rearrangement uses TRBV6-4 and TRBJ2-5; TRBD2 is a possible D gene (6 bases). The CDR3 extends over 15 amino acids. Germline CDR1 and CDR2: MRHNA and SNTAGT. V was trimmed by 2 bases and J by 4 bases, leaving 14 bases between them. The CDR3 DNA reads TGTGCCAGCAGTGACCCGGAGGGTAGGGGAGAGACCCAGTACTTC. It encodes CASSDPEGRGETQYF.

The CDR3 protein is CASTPWHGGDNEQFF. CDR3 DNA: TGTGCCAGCACACCGTGGCACGGGGGGGACAATGAGCAGTTCTTC. The chain is built from TRBV2 and TRBJ2-1; TRBD2 agrees at 8 bases. Trimming cost V 7 bases and J 5 bases; bases outside gene matches: 10. In germline, CDR1 is SNHLY, CDR2 FYNNEI. The CDR3 is 15 amino acids.

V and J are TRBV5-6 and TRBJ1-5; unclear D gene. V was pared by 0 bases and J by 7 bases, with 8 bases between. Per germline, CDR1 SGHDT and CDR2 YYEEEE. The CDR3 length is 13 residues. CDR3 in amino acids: CASSLAPGQPQHF. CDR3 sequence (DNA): TGTGCCAGCAGCTTGGCCCCCGGGCAGCCCCAGCATTTT.

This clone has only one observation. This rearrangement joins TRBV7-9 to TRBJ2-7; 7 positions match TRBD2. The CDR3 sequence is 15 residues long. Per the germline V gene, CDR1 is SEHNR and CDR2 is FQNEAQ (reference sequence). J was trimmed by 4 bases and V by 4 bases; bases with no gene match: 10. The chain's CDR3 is CASSSKTSSRYEQYF. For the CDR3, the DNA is TGTGCCAGCAGCTCGAAGACTAGCAGTAGATACGAGCAGTACTTC. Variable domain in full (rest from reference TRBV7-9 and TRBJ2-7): DTGVSQNPRHKITKRGQNVTFRCDPISEHNRLYWYRQTLGQGPEFLTYFQNEAQLEKSRLLSDRFSAERPKGSFSTLEIQRTEQGDSAMYLCASSSKTSSRYEQYFGPGTRLTVT.

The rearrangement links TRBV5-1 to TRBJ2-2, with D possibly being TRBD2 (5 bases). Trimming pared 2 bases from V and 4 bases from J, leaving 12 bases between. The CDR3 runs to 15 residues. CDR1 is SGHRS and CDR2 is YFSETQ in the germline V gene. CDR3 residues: CASSFGGSGTGELFF. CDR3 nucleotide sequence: TGCGCCAGCAGCTTCGGAGGCTCGGGCACCGGGGAGCTGTTTTTT. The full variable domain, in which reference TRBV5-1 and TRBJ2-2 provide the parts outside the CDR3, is KAGVTQTPRYLIKTRGQQVTLSCSPISGHRSVSWYQQTPGQGLQFLFEYFSETQRNKGNFPGRFSGRQFSNSRSEMNVSTLELGDSALYLCASSFGGSGTGELFFGEGSRLTVL.